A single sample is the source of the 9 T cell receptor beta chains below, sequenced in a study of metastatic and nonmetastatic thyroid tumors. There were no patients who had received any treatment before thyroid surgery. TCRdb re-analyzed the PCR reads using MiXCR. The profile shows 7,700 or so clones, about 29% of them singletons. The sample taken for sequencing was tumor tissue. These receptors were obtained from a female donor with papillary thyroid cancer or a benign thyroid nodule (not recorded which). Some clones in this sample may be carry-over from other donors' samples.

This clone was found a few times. CDR3 amino acids: CASSFDRGGTGELFF. CDR3 nucleotides: TGTGCCAGCAGTTTCGACAGGGGAGGGACCGGGGAGCTGTTTTTT. The V gene is TRBV12-3 or TRBV12-4, the J gene TRBJ2-2, with D possibly TRBD1 on 8 matching bases. The CDR3 spans 15 residues. Trimming took 3 bases from V and 5 from J, leaving 13 bases between them.

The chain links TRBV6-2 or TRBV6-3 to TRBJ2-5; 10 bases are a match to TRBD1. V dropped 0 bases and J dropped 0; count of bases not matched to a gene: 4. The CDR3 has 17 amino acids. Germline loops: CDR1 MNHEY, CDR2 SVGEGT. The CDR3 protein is CASSYSTGGRDQETQYF. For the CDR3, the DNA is TGTGCCAGCAGTTACTCGACAGGGGGCCGTGACCAAGAGACCCAGTACTTC.

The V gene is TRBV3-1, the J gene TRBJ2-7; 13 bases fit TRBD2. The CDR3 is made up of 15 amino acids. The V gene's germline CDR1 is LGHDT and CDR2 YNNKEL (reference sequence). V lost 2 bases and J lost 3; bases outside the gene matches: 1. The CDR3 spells CASSQWTSGSYEQYF. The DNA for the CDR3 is TGTGCCAGCAGCCAATGGACTAGCGGGAGCTACGAGCAGTACTTC.

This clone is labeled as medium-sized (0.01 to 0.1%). This CDR3 is CASRVLWSVTAPSYGYTF. Written as DNA, the CDR3 is TGTGCCAGTCGCGTACTTTGGTCGGTTACCGCCCCATCCTATGGCTACACCTTC. The V gene is TRBV19, the J gene TRBJ1-2; D is uncertain. V lost 8 bases and J lost 4, with 29 bases in between. Germline CDR1 and CDR2: LNHDA and SQIVND (reference sequence). There are 18 residues in the CDR3. Based on the CDR3 plus reference TRBV19 and TRBJ1-2, the full variable domain is DGGITQSPKYLFRKEGQNVTLSCEQNLNHDAMYWYRQDPGQGLRLIYYSQIVNDFQKGDIAEGYSVSREKKESFPLTVTSAQKNPTAFYLCASRVLWSVTAPSYGYTFGSGTRLTVV.

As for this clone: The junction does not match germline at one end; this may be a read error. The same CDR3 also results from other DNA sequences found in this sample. The CDR3 DNA sequence: TGCAGTGCTAGGATGACTAGCGGGATTGCGGATACGCAGTATTTC. Protein: CSARMTSGIADTQYF. V and J are TRBV20-1 and TRBJ2-3, with TRBD2 matching 11 bases. CDR1 and CDR2 from the germline V gene are DFQATT and SNEGSKA (reference sequence). The CDR3 loop spans 15 amino acids.

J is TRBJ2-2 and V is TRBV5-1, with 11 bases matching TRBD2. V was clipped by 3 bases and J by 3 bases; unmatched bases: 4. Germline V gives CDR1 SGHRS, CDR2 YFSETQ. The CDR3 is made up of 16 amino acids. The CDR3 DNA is TGCGCCAGCAGCTATAGCGGGAGGGCCGACACCGGGGAGCTGTTTTTT. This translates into CASSYSGRADTGELFF.

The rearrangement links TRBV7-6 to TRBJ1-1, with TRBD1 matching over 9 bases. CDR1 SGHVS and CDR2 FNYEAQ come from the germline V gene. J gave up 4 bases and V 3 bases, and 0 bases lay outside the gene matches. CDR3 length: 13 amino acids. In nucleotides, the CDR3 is TGTGCCAGCAGCTTGACAGGGGGCACTGAAGCTTTCTTT. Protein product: CASSLTGGTEAFF.

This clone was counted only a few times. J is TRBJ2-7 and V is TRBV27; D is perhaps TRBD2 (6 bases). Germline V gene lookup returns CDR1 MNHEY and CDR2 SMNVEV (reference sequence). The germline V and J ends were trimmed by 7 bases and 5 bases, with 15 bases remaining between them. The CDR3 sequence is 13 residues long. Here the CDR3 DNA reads TGTGCCAGCACCCTGTGGGGAGGAAACGAGCAGTACTTC. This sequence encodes CASTLWGGNEQYF.

The CDR3 sequence: CASSPRRADTQYF. The CDR3, as DNA: TGTGCCAGCAGCCCTCGCAGGGCAGATACGCAGTATTTT. The chain couples TRBV9 to TRBJ2-3; the D gene is possibly TRBD1 (5 bases). Per the germline V gene, CDR1 is SGDLS and CDR2 is YYNGEE. V was pared by 4 bases and J by 4 bases, with 10 bases between. This CDR3 region has 13 residues.